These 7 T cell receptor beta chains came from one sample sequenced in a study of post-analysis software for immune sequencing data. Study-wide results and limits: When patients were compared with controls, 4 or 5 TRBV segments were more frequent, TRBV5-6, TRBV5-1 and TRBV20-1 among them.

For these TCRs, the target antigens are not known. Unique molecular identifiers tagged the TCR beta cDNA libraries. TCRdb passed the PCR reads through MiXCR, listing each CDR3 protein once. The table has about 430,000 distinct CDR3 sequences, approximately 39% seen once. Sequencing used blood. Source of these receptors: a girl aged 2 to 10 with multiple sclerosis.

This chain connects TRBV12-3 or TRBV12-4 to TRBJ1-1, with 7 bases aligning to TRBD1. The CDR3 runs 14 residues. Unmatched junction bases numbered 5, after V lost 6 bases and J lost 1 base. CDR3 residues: CASRSGQTNTEAFF. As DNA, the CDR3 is TGTGCCAGCAGGTCGGGACAGACGAACACTGAAGCTTTCTTT.

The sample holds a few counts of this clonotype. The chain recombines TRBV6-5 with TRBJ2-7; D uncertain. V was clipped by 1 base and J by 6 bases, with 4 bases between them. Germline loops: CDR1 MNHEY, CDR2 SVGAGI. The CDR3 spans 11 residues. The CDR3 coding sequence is TGTGCCAGCAGTTACTTGGGCGAGCAGTACTTC. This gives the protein CASSYLGEQYF.

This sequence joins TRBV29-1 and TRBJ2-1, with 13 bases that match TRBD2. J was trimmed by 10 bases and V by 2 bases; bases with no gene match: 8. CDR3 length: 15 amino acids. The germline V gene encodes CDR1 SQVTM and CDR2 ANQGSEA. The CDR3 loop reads CSVERLAGGRSEQFF. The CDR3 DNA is TGCAGCGTTGAAAGACTAGCGGGGGGCCGCAGCGAGCAGTTCTTC.

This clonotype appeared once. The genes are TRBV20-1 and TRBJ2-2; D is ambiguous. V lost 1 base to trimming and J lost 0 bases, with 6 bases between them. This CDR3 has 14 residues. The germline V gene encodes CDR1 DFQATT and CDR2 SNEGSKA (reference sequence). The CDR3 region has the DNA TGCAGTGCTAGAGGGAGTCCGAACACCGGGGAGCTGTTTTTT. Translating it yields CSARGSPNTGELFF.

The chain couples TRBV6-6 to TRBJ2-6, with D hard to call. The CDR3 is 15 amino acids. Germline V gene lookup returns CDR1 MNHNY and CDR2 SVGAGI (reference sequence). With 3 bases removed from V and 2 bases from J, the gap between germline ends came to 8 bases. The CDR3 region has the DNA TGTGCCAGCAGTTATTCCGGTCCTGGGGCCAACGTCCTGACTTTC. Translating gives CASSYSGPGANVLTF.

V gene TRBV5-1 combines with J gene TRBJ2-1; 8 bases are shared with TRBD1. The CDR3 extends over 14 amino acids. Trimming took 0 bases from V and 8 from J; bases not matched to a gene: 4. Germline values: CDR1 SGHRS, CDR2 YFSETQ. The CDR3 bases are TGCGCCAGCAGCTTGGGTGACAGGGGTGATGAGCAGTTCTTC. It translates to CASSLGDRGDEQFF.

CDR3 sequence: CASTGDEKLFF. The CDR3, as DNA: TGTGCCAGCACGGGAGATGAAAAACTGTTTTTT. The chain recombines TRBV7-9 with TRBJ1-4; D ambiguous. CDR3 length: 11 amino acids. Trimming shortened V by 7 bases and J by 6 bases, and 6 bases separated the two germline ends. Germline V CDR1 and CDR2: SEHNR, FQNEAQ (reference sequence).